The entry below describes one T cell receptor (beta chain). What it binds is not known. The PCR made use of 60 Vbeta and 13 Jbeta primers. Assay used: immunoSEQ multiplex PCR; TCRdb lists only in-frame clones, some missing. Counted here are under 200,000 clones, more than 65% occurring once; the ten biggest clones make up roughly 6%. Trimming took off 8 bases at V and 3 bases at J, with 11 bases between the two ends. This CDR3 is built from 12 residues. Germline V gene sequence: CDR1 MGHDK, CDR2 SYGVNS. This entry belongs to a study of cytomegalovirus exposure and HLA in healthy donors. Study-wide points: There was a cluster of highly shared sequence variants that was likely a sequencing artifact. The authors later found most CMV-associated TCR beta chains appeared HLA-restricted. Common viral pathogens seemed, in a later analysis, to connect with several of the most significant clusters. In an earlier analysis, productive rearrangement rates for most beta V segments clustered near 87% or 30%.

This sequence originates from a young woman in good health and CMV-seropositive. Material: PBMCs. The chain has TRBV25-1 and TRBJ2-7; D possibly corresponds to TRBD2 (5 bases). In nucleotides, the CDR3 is TGTGCCAGCGGCCCCGCGGGCTACGAGCAGTACTTC. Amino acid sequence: CASGPAGYEQYF.